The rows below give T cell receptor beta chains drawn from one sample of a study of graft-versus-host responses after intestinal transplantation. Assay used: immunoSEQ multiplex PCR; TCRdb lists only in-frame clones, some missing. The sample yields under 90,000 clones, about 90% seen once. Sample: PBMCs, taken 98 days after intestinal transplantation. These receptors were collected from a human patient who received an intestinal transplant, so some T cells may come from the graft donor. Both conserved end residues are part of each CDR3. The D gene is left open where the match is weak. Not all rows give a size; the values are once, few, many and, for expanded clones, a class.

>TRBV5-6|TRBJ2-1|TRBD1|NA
TGTGCCAGCAGCTTGGGAGGGGGCGGCCACAATGAGCAGTTCTTC
CASSLGGGGHNEQFF
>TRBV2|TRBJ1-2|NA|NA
TGTGCCAGCAGTCCTGAAACTGACATTCGGGGAAACTATGGCTACACCTTC
CASSPETDIRGNYGYTF
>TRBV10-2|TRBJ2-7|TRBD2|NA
TGCGCCAGCAGCGGGACTACGACCTACGAGCAGTACTTC
CASSGTTTYEQYF
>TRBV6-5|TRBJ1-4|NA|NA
TGTGCCAGCAGTCCCGGTCGGGTGATCAATGAAAAACTGTTTTTT
CASSPGRVINEKLFF
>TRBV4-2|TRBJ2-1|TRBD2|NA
TGTGCCAGCAGCCAAGGACTAGCGGGGGTTGAGCAGTTCTTC
CASSQGLAGVEQFF
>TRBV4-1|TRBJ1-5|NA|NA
TGCGCCAGCAGCCCGTGGGGGAGTAGCAATCAGCCCCAGCATTTT
CASSPWGSSNQPQHF
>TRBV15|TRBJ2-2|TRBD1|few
TGTGCCACCAGCAGAGATTTGGGACAGGGTAGGAGCGGGGAGCTGTTTTTT
CATSRDLGQGRSGELFF
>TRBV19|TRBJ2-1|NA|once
TGTGCCAGTAGTCCCCAAGGGAGCTCCTACAATGAGCAGTTCTTC
CASSPQGSSYNEQFF
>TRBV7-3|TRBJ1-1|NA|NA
TGTGCCAGCAGCGTAAACCCCCTCCGGGGGGGCGGGGATAGTGAAGCTTTCTTT
CASSVNPLRGGGDSEAFF
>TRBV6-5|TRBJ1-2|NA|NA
TGTGCCAGCGTCAGGGTCAATGGCTACACCTTC
CASVRVNGYTF
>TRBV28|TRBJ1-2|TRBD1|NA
TGTGCCAGCAGCCTCACAGGGGCCGCTACCTATGGCTACACCTTC
CASSLTGAATYGYTF
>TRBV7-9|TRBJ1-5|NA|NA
TGTGCCAGCAGCCCCTCGACCGGAAGGCGAGAGCCCCAGCATTTT
CASSPSTGRREPQHF
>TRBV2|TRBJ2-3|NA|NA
TGTGCCAGCATACGCCCCCCCGATACGCAGTATTTT
CASIRPPDTQYF
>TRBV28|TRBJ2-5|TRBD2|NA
TGTGCCAGCAGTTCCACCCCGGGACTAGCGCAAGAGACCCAGTACTTC
CASSSTPGLAQETQYF
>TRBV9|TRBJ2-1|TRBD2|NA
TGTGCCAGCAGCGTAGGTGGGCGGGAGTACAATGAGCAGTTCTTC
CASSVGGREYNEQFF
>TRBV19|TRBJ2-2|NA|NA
TGTGCCAGTAGTACTGGGGGGACTAACACCGGGGAGCTGTTTTTT
CASSTGGTNTGELFF
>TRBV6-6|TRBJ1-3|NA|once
TGTGCCAGCAGTTACCCCAGGCAGGAAAACACCATATATTTT
CASSYPRQENTIYF
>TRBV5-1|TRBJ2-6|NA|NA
TGCGCCAGCAGCGATTCAGGGCTACCTGGGGCCAACGTCCTGACTTTC
CASSDSGLPGANVLTF
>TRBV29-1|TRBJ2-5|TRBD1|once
TGCAGCGTTGATGACAGGGGAGAGACCCAGTACTTC
CSVDDRGETQYF
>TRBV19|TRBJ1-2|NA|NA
TGTGCCAGTAGTATCGCCAGCCACTATGGCTACACCTTC
CASSIASHYGYTF
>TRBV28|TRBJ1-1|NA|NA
TGTGCCAGCAGTTTTACGACAGGACACATGAACACTGAAGCTTTCTTT
CASSFTTGHMNTEAFF
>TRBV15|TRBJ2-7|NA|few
TGTGCCACCAGCAGAGACAGCTCAACCCCCCTCTACGAGCAGTACTTC
CATSRDSSTPLYEQYF
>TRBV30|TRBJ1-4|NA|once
TGTGCCTGGAGGGAATACCCTCACAGTCGTTTTAATGAAAAACTGTTTTTT
CAWREYPHSRFNEKLFF
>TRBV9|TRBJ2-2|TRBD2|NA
TGTGCCAGCAGCGCCTATGGGAGGGCCTTCACCGGGGAGCTGTTTTTT
CASSAYGRAFTGELFF
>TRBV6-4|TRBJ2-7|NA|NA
TGTGCCAGCAGTGTTCAACACAGGGAACCATCCTACGAGCAGTACTTC
CASSVQHREPSYEQYF
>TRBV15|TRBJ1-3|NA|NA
TGTGCCACCAGCAGAGGAACGGGCTCTGGAAACACCATATATTTT
CATSRGTGSGNTIYF
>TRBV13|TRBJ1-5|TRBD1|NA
TGTGCCAGCAGCCGCCGGGACAGGGAGTTGGTCGTGGGTCAGCCCCAGCATTTT
CASSRRDRELVVGQPQHF
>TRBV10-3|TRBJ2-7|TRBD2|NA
TGTGCCATCAGTGAGTCCGGGGGGGGTCGTGGCGAGCAGTACTTC
CAISESGGGRGEQYF
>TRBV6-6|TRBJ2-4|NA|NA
TGTGCCAGCAGTTACGGAACAATCAAGGGGGACATTCAGTACTTC
CASSYGTIKGDIQYF
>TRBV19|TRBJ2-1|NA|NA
TGTGCCAGTAGTATAGGAGCTGGGTTGAACTCCTACAATGAGCAGTTCTTC
CASSIGAGLNSYNEQFF
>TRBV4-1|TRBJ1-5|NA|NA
TGCGCCAGCAGCCAAGCGGGGGGTAGCAATCAGCCCCAGCATTTT
CASSQAGGSNQPQHF
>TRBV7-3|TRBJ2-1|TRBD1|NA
TGTGCCAGCAGCTTAAGGGTCGGGACAGGGGACAATGAGCAGTTCTTC
CASSLRVGTGDNEQFF
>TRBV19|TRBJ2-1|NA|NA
TGTGCCAGTAGTATGGGGATCTACAATGAGCAGTTCTTC
CASSMGIYNEQFF
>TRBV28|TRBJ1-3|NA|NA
TGTGCCAGCATATCATACGGTCGACAGGACTCTGGAAACACCATATATTTT
CASISYGRQDSGNTIYF
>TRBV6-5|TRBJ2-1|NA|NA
TGTGCCAGCAGCCGCGAAGCGCCTTCCTACAATGAGCAGTTCTTC
CASSREAPSYNEQFF
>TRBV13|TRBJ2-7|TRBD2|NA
TGTGCCAGCAGCGAAGCCGGGACTAGTTCCTACGAGCAGTACTTC
CASSEAGTSSYEQYF
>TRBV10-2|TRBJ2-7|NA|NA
TGCGCCGCCTCCGAGGGATGGTTCTACGAGCAGTACTTC
CAASEGWFYEQYF
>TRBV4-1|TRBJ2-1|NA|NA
TGCGCCAGCAGCCAGGACAGCGTTACCTACAATGAGCAGTTCTTC
CASSQDSVTYNEQFF
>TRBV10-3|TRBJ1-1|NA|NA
TGTGCCATCAGTGGGACCGCGGTAGACACTGAAGCTTTCTTT
CAISGTAVDTEAFF
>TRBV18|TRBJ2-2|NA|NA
TGTGCCAGCTCACCATTGGACACCGGGGAGCTGTTTTTT
CASSPLDTGELFF
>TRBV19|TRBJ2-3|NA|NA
TGTGCCAGTAGTATAGGCGGCCCGGCGGCCGATACGCAGTATTTT
CASSIGGPAADTQYF
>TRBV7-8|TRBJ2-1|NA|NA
TGTGCCAGCAGCTTAGATCAGGACTCCTCCTACAATGAGCAGTTCTTC
CASSLDQDSSYNEQFF
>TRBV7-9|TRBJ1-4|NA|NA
TGTGCCAGCAGCACAGGGACTAATGAAAAACTGTTTTTT
CASSTGTNEKLFF
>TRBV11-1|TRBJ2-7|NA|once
TGTGCCAGCAGGAAAGACAAGCTTTACTTC
CASRKDKLYF
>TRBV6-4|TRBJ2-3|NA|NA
TGTGCCAGCAGTGACTCGGACACAGATACGCAGTATTTT
CASSDSDTDTQYF
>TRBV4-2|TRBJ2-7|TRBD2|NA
TGTGCCAGCAGCCAAGATCTCAGCGGGGGTACCTACGAGCAGTACTTC
CASSQDLSGGTYEQYF
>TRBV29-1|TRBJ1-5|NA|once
TGCAGCGTCGCCTCGGGGGCAAGGGATCAGCCCCAGCATTTT
CSVASGARDQPQHF
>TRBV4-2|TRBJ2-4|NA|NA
TGTGCCAGCAGCCAAGAACGCCTAGCCAAAAACATTCAGTACTTC
CASSQERLAKNIQYF
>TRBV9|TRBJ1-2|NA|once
TGTGCCAGCAGCCCGCTGGACGGCTGTATGGGATGCTACACCTTC
CASSPLDGCMGCYTF
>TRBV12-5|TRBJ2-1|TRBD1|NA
TGTGCTAGTGGTTTGGGGGACAGGGAGTACAATGAGCAGTTCTTC
CASGLGDREYNEQFF
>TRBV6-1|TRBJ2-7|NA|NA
TGTGCCAGCAGTTTGACTAGCTACGAGCAGTACTTC
CASSLTSYEQYF
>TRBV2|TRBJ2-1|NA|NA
TGTGCCAGCAGCTTCGACGCTTACAATGAGCAGTTCTTC
CASSFDAYNEQFF
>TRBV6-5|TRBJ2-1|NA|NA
TGTGCCAGCAGTTACGGGGGGAATGAGCAGTTCTTC
CASSYGGNEQFF
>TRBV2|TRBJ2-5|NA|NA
TGTGCCAGCAGTTTTTCAATGGACGGCCAAGAGACCCAGTACTTC
CASSFSMDGQETQYF